This T cell receptor beta chain stems from a study of tumor-infiltrating lymphocytes in primary liver carcinoma. Investigators took RNA and DNA out together from 20-30 mg of unsorted bulk tissue. Tumor regions sampled: superior, inferior, left, right poles, and centre. A note on this clonotype: Its specificity is not known. The junction shows a germline mismatch at one end, possibly a read error.

The template, 450 to 650 ng total RNA, yielded TCR beta cDNA made with a constant-region primer. Each TCR beta library was derived from three nested multiplex PCR rounds that employed slightly modified ARM-PCR. TCRdb used MiXCR to reprocess the multiplex PCR reads, holding one entry per CDR3 protein. This repertoire shows under 200,000 distinct CDR3 sequences, around 85% found once; its top ten account for 15% to 20%. Study results and caveats: Between tumor regions, pairs overlapped more than tumor-adjacent and tumor-blood pairs did. About 7.5-24% of top clones, no more, were shared by all five regions. Tumor top-250-clone fraction significantly exceeded that of blood (p = 0.039).

The receptor was derived from a man aged 40-50 years with primary liver carcinoma and hepatitis B virus infection. The specimen was tumor tissue from primary liver carcinoma.

The CDR3 here is CSVEDSGGTTYNEQYF. CDR3 nucleotide sequence: TGCAGCGTTGAAGATTCTGGCGGGACCACCTACAATGAGCAATACTTC. The chain links TRBV29-1 to TRBJ2-1, with a tentative D call TRBD2 (6 bases). CDR1 and CDR2 from the germline V gene are SQVTM and ANQGSEA. The CDR3 is 16 amino acids.